Presented here are 23 T cell receptor beta chains from one specimen sequenced in a study of T cells in Graves' hyperthyroidism and ophthalmopathy. RNA transcripts served as the template for amplifying TCR beta CDR3 regions. The HTBI primer set drove a first-round RT-PCR of the TCR CDR3. Each CDR3 protein gets one entry after TCRdb re-called the multiplex PCR reads with MiXCR. This table holds about 320,000 distinct CDR3 sequences, 15% to 20% found once. Sequenced material: blood. All receptors come from a young man with Graves' hyperthyroidism.

V is TRBV10-3 and J is TRBJ1-1; TRBD1 aligns across 7 bases. CDR1 ENHRY and CDR2 SYGVKD come from the germline V gene. With V trimmed by 3 bases and J by 5 bases, 6 bases remained unmatched. The CDR3 totals 14 residues. Here the CDR3 DNA reads TGTGCCATCAGTGACCAGGGGGGCCGGACTGAAGCTTTCTTT. Amino acid sequence: CAISDQGGRTEAFF.

This clonotype has a count of ten or more. V is TRBV7-9 and J is TRBJ1-2; TRBD1 is a possible D gene (6 bases). Germline values: CDR1 SEHNR, CDR2 FQNEAQ (reference sequence). The V gene lost 5 bases and the J gene lost 8 bases, with 18 bases spanning the gap. CDR3 length: 14 amino acids. The CDR3 coding sequence is TGTGCCAGCAGCCTAGGACAGTCAAACGGCGGCTACACCTTC. This codes for CASSLGQSNGGYTF. The full variable domain, in which reference TRBV7-9 and TRBJ1-2 provide the parts outside the CDR3, is DTGVSQNPRHKITKRGQNVTFRCDPISEHNRLYWYRQTLGQGPEFLTYFQNEAQLEKSRLLSDRFSAERPKGSFSTLEIQRTEQGDSAMYLCASSLGQSNGGYTFGSGTRLTVV.

This clonotype was observed many times. V and J are TRBV7-3 and TRBJ2-1, with 8 bases matching TRBD2. Germline CDR1 reads SGHTA; CDR2 reads FQGTGA. The junction had 13 bases not matched to a gene; V was cut back by 5 bases and J by 7 bases. CDR3 size: 16 residues. The CDR3 reads CASSPRTSNPENEQFF. In DNA form, the CDR3 reads TGTGCCAGCAGCCCGAGGACTAGCAACCCGGAGAATGAGCAGTTCTTC.

This clonotype was found many times. V and J are TRBV7-9 and TRBJ2-5; D call uncertain. Per germline, CDR1 SEHNR and CDR2 FQNEAQ (reference sequence). The CDR3 loop spans 14 amino acids. Trimming left V 4 bases short and J 1 base short, with 10 bases between. The chain's CDR3 is CASSWKGFQETQYF. For the CDR3, the DNA is TGTGCCAGCAGCTGGAAGGGCTTCCAAGAGACCCAGTACTTC.

Only a few counts were recorded for this clonotype. The chain employs TRBV2 and TRBJ2-6; D may be TRBD2 (5 bases). The CDR3 sequence is 15 residues long. V was clipped by 7 bases and J by 0 bases, with 10 bases between them. Germline CDR1 reads SNHLY; CDR2 reads FYNNEI. The CDR3 protein is CASTVEGSGANVLTF. CDR3 nucleotide sequence: TGTGCCAGCACCGTAGAGGGCTCTGGGGCCAACGTCCTGACTTTC.

At least ten counts were recorded for this clonotype. V usage is TRBV7-9 and J usage is TRBJ2-7, with D unresolved. Germline CDR1 and CDR2: SEHNR and FQNEAQ (reference sequence). The CDR3 is 13 residues long. V was shortened by 1 base and J by 4 bases, with 8 bases between the two germline ends. CDR3 sequence (DNA): TGTGCCAGCAGCTTAGACCAGCTATACGAGCAGTACTTC. It translates to CASSLDQLYEQYF.

This clonotype was recorded many times. A much more abundant neighbour one base away suggests this may be a read error. The V gene is TRBV28, the J gene TRBJ2-3; no clear D gene. V lost 3 bases and J lost 2, with 3 bases in between. This CDR3 is built from 12 residues. The germline CDR1 and CDR2 sequences are MDHEN and SYDVKM. DNA for the CDR3: TGTGCCAGCAGTTTCAACACAGATACGCAGTATTTT. It codes for CASSFNTDTQYF.

This clonotype was recorded many times. The rearrangement uses TRBV5-1 and TRBJ2-7; 11 nucleotides match TRBD2. This CDR3 is 14 amino acids long. Germline-derived CDR1 and CDR2 are SGHRS and YFSETQ. The J segment lost 4 bases and the V segment lost 4 bases, leaving 4 bases of the junction unmatched. The CDR3 coding sequence is TGCGCCAGCAGCACTAGCGGGAGCGGTTACGAGCAGTACTTC. Its translation is CASSTSGSGYEQYF.

The table lists this clonotype with many counts. The rearrangement uses TRBV28 and TRBJ1-4; D is unresolved. V lost 1 base and J lost 8, with 20 bases in between. The germline V gene has CDR1 MDHEN and CDR2 SYDVKM. The CDR3 has 17 residues. The CDR3 bases are TGTGCCAGCAGTTTATACCCTGGAAGGGCGGGAGAGGAAAAACTGTTTTTT. Its protein is CASSLYPGRAGEEKLFF.

This clonotype was detected once. The genes are TRBV7-3 and TRBJ1-3, with no clear D. The CDR3 covers 15 residues. Germline-derived CDR1 and CDR2 are SGHTA and FQGTGA. Trimming removed 1 base from V and 0 bases from J, with 7 bases in between. The chain's CDR3 is CASSLNGDSGNTIYF. In nucleotides, the CDR3 is TGTGCCAGCAGCTTAAATGGGGACTCTGGAAACACCATATATTTT. Full variable domain (remainder filled in from reference TRBV7-3 and TRBJ1-3): GAGVSQTPSNKVTEKGKYVELRCDPISGHTALYWYRQSLGQGPEFLIYFQGTGAADDSGLPNDRFFAVRPEGSVSTLKIQRTERGDSAVYLCASSLNGDSGNTIYFGEGSWLTVV.

This clonotype was seen more than once but under ten times. The rearrangement joins TRBV27 to TRBJ2-3; 8 nucleotides line up with TRBD2. The CDR3 totals 17 residues. Germline V gives CDR1 MNHEY, CDR2 SMNVEV (reference sequence). The V and J ends lost 4 bases and 3 bases, in that order; junction bases with no gene match: 12. The CDR3 nucleotides read TGTGCCAGCAGTTCCCGGGGGGGGGGCTTTGAAACAGATACGCAGTATTTT. Protein product: CASSSRGGGFETDTQYF.

The gene calls are TRBV4-2 and TRBJ2-2; 12 bases are a match to TRBD2. Per the germline V gene, CDR1 is LGHNA and CDR2 is YNFKEQ. V trimming: 3 bases; J trimming: 7 bases; junction bases outside the gene matches: 12. This CDR3 region has 18 residues. The chain's CDR3 is CASSQASRLAGVNGELFF. The CDR3 coding sequence is TGTGCCAGCAGCCAGGCCTCAAGACTAGCGGGAGTGAACGGGGAGCTGTTTTTT.

The chain joins TRBV6-8 to TRBJ2-2, with D perhaps TRBD2 (6 bases). V was cut by 3 bases and J by 2 bases, with 16 bases left in between. This CDR3 has 17 residues. Germline V gene lookup returns CDR1 MNHGY and CDR2 SAAAGT. The CDR3 coding sequence is TGTGCCAGCAGTTATCGGGACTCATATATAAACACCGGGGAGCTGTTTTTT. Encoded protein: CASSYRDSYINTGELFF.

This clonotype was counted ten times or more. The chain recombines TRBV5-6 with TRBJ2-1; TRBD2 matches at 7 bases. This CDR3 has 13 residues. The ends lost 5 bases at V and 9 bases at J; junction bases unmatched: 8. Germline-derived CDR1 and CDR2 are SGHDT and YYEEEE. The CDR3 DNA sequence: TGTGCCAGCAGTCTGGGAGGGGCTGGTGAGCAGTTCTTC. Its translation is CASSLGGAGEQFF.

This clonotype has at least ten counts. The chain joins TRBV28 to TRBJ1-1, with D possibly TRBD1 on 6 matching bases. V gave up 5 bases and J gave up 5 bases, with 27 bases separating them. Per the germline V gene, CDR1 is MDHEN and CDR2 is SYDVKM. CDR3 length equals 18 residues. This CDR3 reads CASSTWTDKFFFRTEAFF. CDR3 bases: TGTGCCAGCAGTACCTGGACAGATAAATTTTTCTTCAGAACTGAAGCTTTCTTT.

This clonotype was counted many times. The rearrangement links TRBV20-1 to TRBJ2-3, with D perhaps TRBD2 (7 bases). Between the trimmed V and J ends, which lost 6 bases and 4 bases, there was a span of 20 bases. The CDR3 has 15 amino acids. CDR1 and CDR2 (germline): DFQATT, SNEGSKA (reference sequence). CDR3 loop: CSAPEGGRGPDTQYF. The CDR3 bases are TGCAGTGCCCCCGAGGGGGGGAGGGGCCCAGATACGCAGTATTTT.

Concerning this clonotype: A clone one base away is much larger, so this may be a read error. The chain links TRBV3-1 to TRBJ2-1, with D unclear. The V end was cut by 10 bases, the J end by 9 bases, with 13 bases between. CDR1 is LGHDT, CDR2 YNNKEL, per germline (reference sequence). CDR3 size: 11 residues. CDR3 sequence (DNA): TGTGCCACCCAACAGACCGCTGAGCAGTTCTTC. It codes for CATQQTAEQFF.

The chain employs TRBV7-2 and TRBJ2-1; D not certain. Germline CDR1 and CDR2: SGHTA and FQGNSA. Trimming took off 3 bases at V and 9 bases at J, with 9 bases between the two ends. The CDR3 is made up of 12 amino acids. Here the CDR3 reads CASSFSSSEQFF. The CDR3 DNA is TGTGCCAGCAGCTTCTCTAGTAGTGAGCAGTTCTTC.

This clonotype was found many times. The genes are TRBV6-1 and TRBJ1-1; 9 bases fit TRBD1. After removal of 6 bases from V and 7 bases from J, the junction contained 6 bases not matched to a gene. The CDR3 spans 13 residues. The V gene's germline CDR1 is MNHNS and CDR2 SASEGT. In DNA, the CDR3 is TGTGCCAGCAGGTCGACAGGGGGGGTTGAAGCTTTCTTT. The encoded protein is CASRSTGGVEAFF.

This clonotype came up once. This rearrangement joins TRBV4-1 to TRBJ2-5, with 13 bases matching TRBD2. The V gene end was trimmed by 3 bases and the J gene end by 7 bases; junction bases not matched to a gene: 14. The germline CDR1 and CDR2 sequences are MGHRA and YSYEKL. The CDR3 extends over 18 amino acids. In DNA form, the CDR3 reads TGCGCCAGCAGCCACAGGACTAGCGGGAGAAGGGTCGGGGGGACCCAGTACTTC. Translation: CASSHRTSGRRVGGTQYF.

This clonotype was found a few times. The rearrangement links TRBV2 to TRBJ1-5; 10 nucleotides match TRBD1. The CDR3 contains 14 residues. The V gene's germline CDR1 is SNHLY and CDR2 FYNNEI. V shed 8 bases, J shed 6 bases, and the junction held 7 bases outside the gene matches. The DNA of the CDR3 is TGTGCCAGCGGCAAAGACAGGGGGCCTCAGCCCCAGCATTTT. It codes for CASGKDRGPQPQHF.

This clonotype showed up many times. Here the CDR3 DNA reads TGTGCCAGCAGTCAGGCTAGCGGGATGTACGAGCAGTACTTC. This sequence encodes CASSQASGMYEQYF. The chain carries TRBV12-3 or TRBV12-4 and TRBJ2-7, with 9 bases fitting TRBD2. J was trimmed by 4 bases and V by 5 bases; bases with no gene match: 6. CDR3 length equals 14 residues.

This clonotype was seen more than once but under ten times. The rearrangement links TRBV9 to TRBJ1-1; D is ambiguous. Germline V gene sequence: CDR1 SGDLS, CDR2 YYNGEE. This CDR3 contains 14 residues. V was cut by 0 bases and J by 3 bases, with 9 bases left in between. This CDR3 is CASSVGVTYTEAFF. The CDR3 bases are TGTGCCAGCAGCGTAGGAGTCACCTACACTGAAGCTTTCTTT. Supplemented by reference TRBV9 and TRBJ1-1, the full variable domain reads DSGVTQTPKHLITATGQRVTLRCSPRSGDLSVYWYQQSLDQGLQFLIQYYNGEERAKGNILERFSAQQFPDLHSELNLSSLELGDSALYFCASSVGVTYTEAFFGQGTRLTVV.